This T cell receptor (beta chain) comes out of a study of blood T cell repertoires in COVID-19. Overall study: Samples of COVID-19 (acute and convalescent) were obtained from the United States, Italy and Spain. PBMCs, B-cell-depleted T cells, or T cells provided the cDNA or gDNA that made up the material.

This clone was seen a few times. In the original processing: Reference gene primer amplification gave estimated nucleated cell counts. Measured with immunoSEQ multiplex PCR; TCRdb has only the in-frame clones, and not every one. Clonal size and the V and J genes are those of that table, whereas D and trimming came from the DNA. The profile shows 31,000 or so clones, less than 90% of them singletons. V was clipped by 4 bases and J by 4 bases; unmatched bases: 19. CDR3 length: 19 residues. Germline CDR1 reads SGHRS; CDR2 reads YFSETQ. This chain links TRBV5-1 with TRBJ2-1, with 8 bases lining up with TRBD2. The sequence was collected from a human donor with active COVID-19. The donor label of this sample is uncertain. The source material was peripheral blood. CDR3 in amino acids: CASSPNIGLGAGGYNEQFF. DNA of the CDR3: TGCGCCAGCAGCCCCAATATTGGATTAGGCGCGGGGGGATACAATGAGCAGTTCTTC.